This entry lists 26 T cell receptor beta chains sequenced from one sample in a study of blood T cell repertoires in COVID-19. The method was immunoSEQ multiplex PCR; TCRdb's version includes in-frame clones alone and lacks a portion of them. This table has about 150,000 clones, roughly 88% appearing once. Sequences were obtained from PBMCs or T cells enriched from blood (not recorded which). These receptors came from a woman aged 45-65 years who had recovered from COVID-19.

This clone was counted between two and nine times. The chain carries TRBV11-2 and TRBJ2-5; D is perhaps TRBD2 (6 bases). V lost 2 bases and J lost 2, with 15 bases in between. The CDR3 sequence is 16 residues long. Germline V lookup: CDR1 SGHAT, CDR2 FQNNGV. The CDR3 loop is CASSLRRLAVQETQYF. The CDR3 DNA reads TGTGCCAGCAGCTTACGCCGATTAGCGGTTCAAGAGACCCAGTACTTC.

The V and J genes are TRBV7-2 and TRBJ2-2, with a possible D match to TRBD1 (6 bases). The CDR3 sequence is 16 residues long. Germline V lookup: CDR1 SGHTA, CDR2 FQGNSA. Trimming took off 1 base at V and 4 bases at J, with 13 bases between the two ends. The CDR3 protein is CASSLGLGARTGELFF. The CDR3 nucleotides are TGTGCCAGCAGCTTAGGCCTGGGGGCGCGCACCGGGGAGCTGTTTTTT.

Only one count was recorded for this clone. This chain uses TRBV4-3 with TRBJ2-7; maybe TRBD1 (5 bases). Trimming cost V 0 bases and J 6 bases, with 18 bases left between them. There are 16 residues in the CDR3. Germline V gene sequence: CDR1 LGHNA, CDR2 YSLEER. The CDR3 loop reads CASSQDTDSRSPEQYF. In nucleotides, the CDR3 is TGCGCCAGCAGCCAAGATACCGACAGCCGTAGTCCCGAGCAGTACTTC.

The chain joins TRBV25-1 to TRBJ2-5, with D possibly matching TRBD2 (5 bases). Trimming cost V 3 bases and J 7 bases, with 12 bases left between them. Germline CDR1 MGHDK, CDR2 SYGVNS. This CDR3 is built from 13 residues. CDR3 in amino acids: CASSDWGEGTQYF. In DNA form, the CDR3 reads TGTGCCAGCAGTGACTGGGGAGAAGGGACCCAGTACTTC.

The sample holds one count of this clone. The chain uses TRBV6-5 and TRBJ2-7, with 9 nucleotides matching TRBD1. CDR1 MNHEY and CDR2 SVGAGI come from the germline V gene. V lost 8 bases, J lost 4 bases, and 6 bases stayed unmatched. This CDR3 is 13 amino acids long. For the CDR3, the DNA is TGTGCCAGCGAGGGACAGGGAGGGTACGAGCAGTACTTC. Amino acid sequence: CASEGQGGYEQYF.

J is TRBJ1-3 and V is TRBV9; the D is unclear. This CDR3 comprises 13 residues. V lost 0 bases, J lost 3 bases, and 4 bases lay in between. Germline CDR1 and CDR2: SGDLS and YYNGEE. CDR3 in amino acids: CASSVAGGNTIYF. In DNA, the CDR3 is TGTGCCAGCAGCGTAGCCGGTGGAAACACCATATATTTT.

This sequence joins TRBV4-3 and TRBJ2-7, with a tentative D call TRBD1 (5 bases). The length of the CDR3 is 14 residues. Germline CDR1 reads LGHNA; CDR2 reads YSLEER. Trimming pared 5 bases from V and 0 bases from J, leaving 11 bases between. CDR3: CASSMGQSSYEQYF. For the CDR3, the DNA is TGCGCCAGCAGCATGGGGCAGAGCTCCTACGAGCAGTACTTC.

The chain employs TRBV7-3 and TRBJ1-1; 8 bases map to TRBD1. CDR1 and CDR2 from the germline V gene are SGHTA and FQGTGA. With 5 bases clipped from V and 4 bases from J, the junction kept 6 bases outside the gene matches. CDR3 length: 14 amino acids. The CDR3 reads CASSAKGQGTEAFF. The CDR3 nucleotides read TGTGCCAGCAGCGCTAAAGGACAGGGCACTGAAGCTTTCTTT.

The chain links TRBV18 to TRBJ1-1, with 8 bases aligning to TRBD1. V trimming: 5 bases; J trimming: 0 bases; junction bases outside the gene matches: 8. Germline V gene sequence: CDR1 KGHSH, CDR2 LQKENI. This CDR3 comprises 16 residues. CDR3 residues: CASSSFATGVNTEAFF. The CDR3 DNA reads TGTGCCAGCTCATCATTCGCGACAGGGGTGAACACTGAAGCTTTCTTT.

This clone was recorded once. V usage is TRBV6-1 and J usage is TRBJ2-7; 9 positions agree with TRBD1. The CDR3 covers 15 residues. Germline values: CDR1 MNHNS, CDR2 SASEGT. The V gene end was trimmed by 4 bases and the J gene end by 5 bases; junction bases not matched to a gene: 9. The CDR3 loop reads CASSGLDRGRNEQYF. The CDR3, as DNA: TGTGCCAGCAGTGGCCTGGACAGGGGTCGCAACGAGCAGTACTTC.

The J gene is TRBJ2-3, the V gene TRBV11-2; TRBD2 matches at 8 bases. The CDR3 is made up of 15 amino acids. The germline V gene has CDR1 SGHAT and CDR2 FQNNGV. V lost 1 base and J lost 1; bases outside the gene matches: 1. This CDR3 is CASSLAGGRTDTQYF. CDR3 coding DNA: TGTGCCAGCAGCTTAGCGGGGGGGCGCACAGATACGCAGTATTTT.

J is TRBJ1-3 and V is TRBV4-2; tentatively, D is TRBD1 (5 bases). V dropped 0 bases and J dropped 3 bases, with 9 bases sitting between them. The CDR3 covers 15 residues. The germline gives CDR1 LGHNA, CDR2 YNFKEQ. The CDR3, as DNA: TGTGCCAGCAGCCAAGATCGGGGGGTTGGAAACACCATATATTTT. Translating gives CASSQDRGVGNTIYF.

This chain joins TRBV18 and TRBJ1-6; D remains ambiguous. The CDR3 contains 15 residues. V lost 0 bases and J lost 4, with 7 bases in between. Germline CDR1 reads KGHSH; CDR2 reads LQKENI. CDR3 sequence reads: CASSPPGSYNSPLHF. The CDR3 DNA follows: TGTGCCAGCTCACCACCGGGGAGTTATAATTCACCCCTCCACTTT.

The chain links TRBV10-3 to TRBJ1-6; D is unresolved. Germline CDR1 ENHRY, CDR2 SYGVKD. Trimming removed 6 bases at V and 8 bases at J, with 17 bases between. CDR3 size: 15 residues. The CDR3 is CAIRRMEGEDSPLHF. For the CDR3, the DNA is TGTGCCATCAGGAGGATGGAGGGTGAGGATTCACCCCTCCACTTT.

The chain uses TRBV6-6 and TRBJ2-3; D may be TRBD1 (6 bases). Per germline, CDR1 MNHNY and CDR2 SVGAGI (reference sequence). The CDR3 extends over 14 amino acids. Trimming cost V 5 bases and J 4 bases, with 13 bases left between them. CDR3 nucleotide sequence: TGTGCCAGCAGTGATAACAGGGCAGCAGATACGCAGTATTTT. Its protein is CASSDNRAADTQYF.

The chain links TRBV27 to TRBJ1-4, with TRBD1 as a possible D gene (6 bases). The ends were cut back, 4 bases at V and 8 bases at J, with 17 bases in the middle. Per germline, CDR1 MNHEY and CDR2 SMNVEV (reference sequence). The CDR3 sequence is 15 residues long. CDR3 protein: CASSSFGGAEEKLFF. The CDR3 DNA follows: TGTGCCAGCAGTTCCTTCGGGGGGGCGGAGGAAAAACTGTTTTTT.

The J gene is TRBJ2-1, the V gene TRBV3-1 (or the pseudogene TRBV3-2); 8 positions match TRBD2. Germline CDR1 LGHDT, CDR2 YNNKEL (reference sequence). The CDR3 contains 13 residues. With V trimmed by 0 bases and J by 10 bases, 2 bases remained unmatched. This CDR3 reads CASSQDKRGEQFF. In nucleotides, the CDR3 is TGTGCCAGCAGCCAAGATAAGCGGGGGGAGCAGTTCTTC.

The chain's CDR3 is CASSIARDRGNQPQHF. The CDR3 DNA reads as TGTGCCAGTAGTATAGCCCGGGACAGGGGTAATCAGCCCCAGCATTTT. V gene TRBV19 combines with J gene TRBJ1-5; 10 positions match TRBD1. The CDR3 is 16 amino acids. The trim removed 1 base at V and 4 bases at J, leaving 4 bases unmatched. From germline, CDR1 is LNHDA and CDR2 SQIVND (reference sequence).

This sequence joins TRBV7-6 and TRBJ1-3; a weak D match, TRBD1 (5 bases). Germline CDR1 reads SGHVS; CDR2 reads FNYEAQ. CDR3 length equals 14 residues. Trimming removed 7 bases at V and 2 bases at J, with 12 bases between. The CDR3 region is CASTTGGTGNTIYF. The DNA of the CDR3 is TGTGCCAGCACGACGGGGGGAACTGGAAACACCATATATTTT.

This chain uses TRBV5-1 with TRBJ2-5; 9 bases map to TRBD2. The V gene's germline CDR1 is SGHRS and CDR2 YFSETQ. The CDR3 totals 15 residues. V lost 5 bases, J lost 2 bases, and 7 bases stayed unmatched. For the CDR3, the DNA is TGCGCCAGCAGACCCCAAAGCGGGGGGCAAGAGACCCAGTACTTC. This gives the protein CASRPQSGGQETQYF.

The V gene is TRBV11-1, the J gene TRBJ2-2; 7 bases are shared with TRBD2. CDR1 and CDR2 (germline): SGHAT, FQDESV (reference sequence). The CDR3 spans 16 residues. Trimming took 6 bases from V and 6 from J; bases not matched to a gene: 13. CDR3 protein: CASSRLGREGAGELFF. The CDR3 DNA sequence: TGTGCCAGCAGTCGATTGGGGAGGGAAGGGGCCGGGGAGCTGTTTTTT.

This CDR3 reads CASSFAGNDNSPLHF. The CDR3 nucleotides read TGTGCCAGCAGCTTCGCGGGGAATGATAATTCACCCCTCCACTTT. V usage is TRBV5-5 and J usage is TRBJ1-6; D remains ambiguous. V lost 2 bases and J 5 bases, leaving 11 bases between the germline ends. Per the germline V gene, CDR1 is SGHKS and CDR2 is YYEKEE (reference sequence). The CDR3 has 15 amino acids.

In DNA form, the CDR3 reads TGTGCCACCAGTGAAGGGACTAGCGGGGGGGCAGCCAAAAACATTCAGTACTTC. Translating it yields CATSEGTSGGAAKNIQYF. The chain joins TRBV24-1 to TRBJ2-4; 16 bases align to TRBD2. Losses at the gene ends were 4 bases for V and 0 bases for J; bases not matched to a gene: 2. The CDR3 sequence is 18 residues long. Germline CDR1 reads KGHDR; CDR2 reads SFDVKD.

The CDR3, as DNA: TGCAGCGCCGACCTTGGACAGGGAGCAGATACGCAGTATTTT. The encoded protein is CSADLGQGADTQYF. The chain uses TRBV29-1 and TRBJ2-3; 8 nucleotides match TRBD1. This CDR3 is built from 14 residues. CDR1 SQVTM and CDR2 ANQGSEA come from the germline V gene. J lost 4 bases, V lost 7 bases, and 10 bases had no gene match.

J is TRBJ1-1 and V is TRBV6-5, with D possibly matching TRBD1 (6 bases). This CDR3 has 15 residues. The ends were cut back, 2 bases at V and 4 bases at J, with 14 bases in the middle. Per the germline V gene, CDR1 is MNHEY and CDR2 is SVGAGI. Written as DNA, the CDR3 is TGTGCCAGCAGTTACGTCAGGGGCGAGGGCACTGAAGCTTTCTTT. Translated: CASSYVRGEGTEAFF.

Written as DNA, the CDR3 is TGTGCCACCAGCAGAGATCGGAGGGACAGAACCGGGGAGCTGTTTTTT. This translates into CATSRDRRDRTGELFF. The rearrangement links TRBV15 to TRBJ2-2; D is possibly TRBD1 (7 bases). The CDR3 is made up of 16 amino acids. CDR1 is LNHNV and CDR2 is YYDKDF in the germline V gene (reference sequence). Deletions cut 0 bases from V and 5 bases from J, with 13 bases between.